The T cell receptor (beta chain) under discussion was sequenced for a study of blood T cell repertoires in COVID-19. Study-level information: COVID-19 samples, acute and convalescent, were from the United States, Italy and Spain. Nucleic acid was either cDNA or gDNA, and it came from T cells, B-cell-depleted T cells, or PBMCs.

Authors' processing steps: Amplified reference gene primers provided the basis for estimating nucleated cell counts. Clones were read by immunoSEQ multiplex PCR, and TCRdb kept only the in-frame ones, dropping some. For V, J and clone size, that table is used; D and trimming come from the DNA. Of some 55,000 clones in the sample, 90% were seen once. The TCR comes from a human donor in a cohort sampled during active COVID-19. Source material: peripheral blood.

The CDR3 here is CASSPRGTGELFF. The CDR3 coding sequence is TGTGCCAGCAGCCCTAGGGGGACCGGGGAGCTGTTTTTT. The V gene is TRBV7-2, the J gene TRBJ2-2, with D perhaps TRBD1 (6 bases). Trimming shortened V by 5 bases and J by 5 bases, and 9 bases separated the two germline ends. Germline assignment: CDR1 SGHTA and CDR2 FQGNSA. The CDR3 runs to 13 residues.